This entry lists 32 T cell receptor beta chains sequenced from one sample in a study of T cell responses to AZD1222 COVID-19 vaccine. Produced via immunoSEQ multiplex PCR; TCRdb's table is partial and in-frame only. Of around 100,000 clones in the sample, roughly nine tenths were seen once. Sequencing was performed on peripheral blood, taken on day 0 of AZD1222 vaccination. The receptors here all came from an adult in good health.

J is TRBJ1-1 and V is TRBV3-1 (or the pseudogene TRBV3-2); the D gene is possibly TRBD1 (6 bases). The CDR3 is 16 residues long. Germline V gives CDR1 LGHDT, CDR2 YNNKEL (reference sequence). With 0 bases removed from V and 0 bases from J, the gap between germline ends came to 11 bases. In DNA, the CDR3 is TGTGCCAGCAGCCAAGAGAGGGGGTCCTTGAACACTGAAGCTTTCTTT. This encodes CASSQERGSLNTEAFF.

V and J are TRBV4-2 and TRBJ1-4, with D possibly matching TRBD1 (5 bases). CDR1 LGHNA and CDR2 YNFKEQ come from the germline V gene. The V gene lost 0 bases and the J gene lost 3 bases, with 14 bases spanning the gap. The CDR3 sequence is 17 residues long. DNA for the CDR3: TGTGCCAGCAGCCAAGATCCCTTGACAGACCCTAATGAAAAACTGTTTTTT. Amino acid sequence: CASSQDPLTDPNEKLFF.

The genes are TRBV21-1 and TRBJ2-7. TRBV21-1 is listed as a pseudogene. CDR3 length equals 13 residues. CDR3 DNA sequence: TGTGCCAGCAGCAAAGGGGGGAGTCGGGAGCAGTACGTC. Translating gives CASSKGGSREQYV.

The chain couples TRBV23-1 to TRBJ1-1; no clear D gene. TRBV23-1 is reported as an ORF; its role is uncertain. Between the trimmed V and J ends, which lost 4 bases and 3 bases, there was a span of 6 bases. CDR3 size: 12 residues. The CDR3 loop is CASSPGYTEAFF. The CDR3 region has the DNA TGCGCCAGCAGTCCTGGCTACACTGAAGCTTTCTTT.

In this sample, this clone turned up once. The DNA for the CDR3 is TGCAGCGTAATTGTTCCTCCCAATCAGCCCCAGCATTTT. It codes for CSVIVPPNQPQHF. The chain recombines TRBV29-1 with TRBJ1-5; D unresolved. The V end lost 6 bases, the J end lost 3 bases, and 12 bases lay between the germline ends. Germline V CDR1 and CDR2: SQVTM, ANQGSEA. This CDR3 spans 13 amino acids.

The rearrangement uses TRBV25-1 and TRBJ1-2; the D is unclear. The CDR3 has 13 amino acids. The V end lost 2 bases, the J end lost 1 base, and 5 bases lay between the germline ends. Germline-derived CDR1 and CDR2 are MGHDK and SYGVNS. In DNA form, the CDR3 reads TGTGCCAGCAGTGAACTCCTTAACTATGGCTACACCTTC. The encoded protein is CASSELLNYGYTF.

The chain uses TRBV7-8 and TRBJ1-1, with no clear D. Germline lookup yields CDR1 SGHVS and CDR2 FQNEAQ. Trimming pared 0 bases from V and 8 bases from J, leaving 10 bases between. The CDR3 loop spans 13 amino acids. The CDR3 spells CASSLAGYIEAFF. CDR3 nucleotide sequence: TGTGCCAGCAGCTTAGCAGGTTATATAGAAGCTTTCTTT. Variable domain in full (rest from reference TRBV7-8 and TRBJ1-1): GAGVSQSPRYKVAKRGQDVALRCDPISGHVSLFWYQQALGQGPEFLTYFQNEAQLDKSGLPSDRFFAERPEGSVSTLKIQRTQQEDSAVYLCASSLAGYIEAFFGQGTRLTVV.

The genes are TRBV2 and TRBJ1-1, with unresolved D. This CDR3 is built from 15 residues. CDR1 and CDR2 (germline): SNHLY, FYNNEI. Trimming shortened V by 3 bases and J by 0 bases, and 11 bases separated the two germline ends. This chain's CDR3 is CASSEVGEMNTEAFF. The CDR3 bases are TGTGCCAGCAGTGAGGTCGGAGAGATGAACACTGAAGCTTTCTTT.

This clone was detected only once. This rearrangement joins TRBV3-1 (or the pseudogene TRBV3-2) to TRBJ2-2; maybe TRBD1 (6 bases). Deletions cut 5 bases from V and 1 base from J, with 8 bases between. Germline CDR1 is LGHDT and CDR2 is YNNKEL (reference sequence). The CDR3 contains 14 residues. CDR3 in amino acids: CASSGTRNTGELFF. CDR3 sequence (DNA): TGTGCCAGCAGCGGGACAAGGAACACCGGGGAGCTGTTTTTT.

This clone was picked up a small number of times. The CDR3 reads CASIGRTYNSPLHF. In nucleotides, the CDR3 is TGTGCCAGCATCGGAAGAACCTATAATTCACCCCTCCACTTT. The rearrangement uses TRBV6-5 and TRBJ1-6; D unresolved. V was trimmed by 7 bases and J by 2 bases, leaving 9 bases between them. In germline, CDR1 is MNHEY, CDR2 SVGAGI. The CDR3 covers 14 residues.

Comments on this clone: The junction differs from germline at one of its ends, possibly a read error. The chain recombines TRBV7-9 with TRBJ2-3, with D unresolved. Germline CDR1 and CDR2: SEHNR and FQNEAQ (reference sequence). The CDR3 extends over 13 amino acids. DNA for the CDR3: TGTGCCAGCAGCCCTCGTGGACCTGATATGCAGTATTTT. Residues: CASSPRGPDMQYF.

The CDR3 bases are TGTGCCAGCAGCCCACCTCTGGACAGGGGCACTGAAGCTTTCTTT. It yields the protein CASSPPLDRGTEAFF. This chain links TRBV7-9 with TRBJ1-1, with 9 bases aligning to TRBD1. The CDR3 sequence is 15 residues long. Germline-derived CDR1 and CDR2 are SEHNR and FQNEAQ (reference sequence). V lost 5 bases to trimming and J lost 4 bases; unmatched junction nucleotides: 8.

The rearrangement joins TRBV10-2 to TRBJ2-7; D unclear. V was trimmed by 4 bases and J by 4 bases, leaving 8 bases between them. This CDR3 region has 12 residues. Germline CDR1 WSHSY, CDR2 SAAADI. CDR3 nucleotides: TGCGCCAGCAGTGGGATCTCATACGAGCAGTACGTC. Amino acid sequence: CASSGISYEQYV.

The genes are TRBV9 and TRBJ2-5, with 8 nucleotides matching TRBD2. V lost 0 bases, J lost 5 bases, and 0 bases stayed unmatched. Per germline, CDR1 SGDLS and CDR2 YYNGEE. The CDR3 consists of 13 residues. CDR3 residues: CASSVGGGETQYF. The DNA of the CDR3 is TGTGCCAGCAGCGTAGGCGGGGGGGAGACCCAGTACTTC.

V usage is TRBV3-1 (or the pseudogene TRBV3-2) and J usage is TRBJ2-4; a possible D gene is TRBD1 (5 bases). This CDR3 is built from 13 residues. Germline CDR1 LGHDT, CDR2 YNNKEL (reference sequence). V was pared by 5 bases and J by 2 bases, with 7 bases between. In DNA, the CDR3 is TGTGCCAGCAGCACAGGACCCAAAAACATTCAGTACTTC. This encodes CASSTGPKNIQYF.

This clone has a single count. The chain combines TRBV13 with TRBJ1-1, with no clear D. Germline V lookup: CDR1 PRHDT, CDR2 FYEKMQ (reference sequence). V was cut by 5 bases and J by 2 bases, with 12 bases left in between. The CDR3 is 14 residues long. In DNA, the CDR3 is TGTGCCAGCAGCCCTCCGACCAGAAACACTGAAGCTTTCTTT. Translated, it gives CASSPPTRNTEAFF.

The table lists this clone with a count of one. The J gene is TRBJ1-2, the V gene TRBV9; D perhaps matches TRBD1 (5 bases). The V and J ends lost 4 bases and 6 bases respectively, with 16 bases between them. The CDR3 is made up of 14 amino acids. Per the germline V gene, CDR1 is SGDLS and CDR2 is YYNGEE. CDR3 sequence: CASSSVGRVDGYTF. Written as DNA, the CDR3 is TGTGCCAGCAGCAGTGTCGGCAGGGTGGATGGCTACACCTTC.

The chain has TRBV6-5 and TRBJ2-7, with D tentatively TRBD1 (6 bases). CDR1 and CDR2 (germline): MNHEY, SVGAGI. With 8 bases removed from V and 0 bases from J, the gap between germline ends came to 17 bases. The CDR3 length is 15 residues. The CDR3 region has the DNA TGTGCCAGCCAGCCTGGGTGGGGGCCCTCCTACGAGCAGTACTTC. It specifies CASQPGWGPSYEQYF.

This clone was observed a single time. V gene TRBV7-9 combines with J gene TRBJ1-5, with D possibly matching TRBD1 (5 bases). V was trimmed by 3 bases and J by 11 bases, leaving 14 bases between them. Germline CDR1 and CDR2: SEHNR and FQNEAQ (reference sequence). The CDR3 is 13 amino acids. CDR3 sequence reads: CASSFDSKGSQHF. The CDR3 DNA reads TGTGCCAGCAGCTTTGACAGTAAAGGATCCCAGCATTTT.

This chain links TRBV12-3 or TRBV12-4 with TRBJ2-1; D could derive from TRBD1 or TRBD2 (5 bases each). The V end lost 4 bases, the J end lost 5 bases, and 9 bases lay between the germline ends. This CDR3 is built from 13 residues. The CDR3 spells CASSSGANNEQFF. As DNA, the CDR3 is TGTGCCAGCAGTTCCGGGGCCAACAATGAGCAGTTCTTC.

The CDR3 coding sequence is TGTGCCAGTAGGCCCCCTCAGGGGAGAAACACCATATATTTT. As protein: CASRPPQGRNTIYF. The chain links TRBV19 to TRBJ1-3, with D perhaps TRBD1 (6 bases). The length of the CDR3 is 14 residues. The V end was cut by 6 bases, the J end by 5 bases, with 14 bases between. Germline V gene sequence: CDR1 LNHDA, CDR2 SQIVND (reference sequence). Looking up the rest from reference TRBV19 and TRBJ1-3 gives the full variable domain: DGGITQSPKYLFRKEGQNVTLSCEQNLNHDAMYWYRQDPGQGLRLIYYSQIVNDFQKGDIAEGYSVSREKKESFPLTVTSAQKNPTAFYLCASRPPQGRNTIYFGEGSWLTVV.

This clone showed up just a few times. The V gene is TRBV6-2 or TRBV6-3, the J gene TRBJ2-7, with TRBD2 matching 12 bases. The V segment lost 5 bases and the J segment 2 bases; nucleotides outside the gene matches: 7. From germline, CDR1 is MNHEY and CDR2 SVGEGT. The CDR3 is 16 amino acids. This chain's CDR3 is CASSGGLAGNPYEQYF. In nucleotides, the CDR3 is TGTGCCAGCAGTGGCGGACTAGCGGGGAACCCCTACGAGCAGTACTTC.

V gene TRBV9 combines with J gene TRBJ2-7; 8 bases fit TRBD1. The CDR3 covers 15 residues. V lost 3 bases to trimming and J lost 4 bases; unmatched junction nucleotides: 9. Germline values: CDR1 SGDLS, CDR2 YYNGEE. In DNA, the CDR3 is TGTGCCAGCAGCGAGGGGGGACAGGCCCGATACGAGCAGTACTTC. It encodes CASSEGGQARYEQYF.

The chain combines TRBV14 with TRBJ1-2; D not resolved. V was clipped by 2 bases and J by 5 bases, with 12 bases between them. Germline V gives CDR1 SGHDN, CDR2 FVKESK. The CDR3 runs 14 residues. CDR3 sequence: CASSQRLNGYGYTF. The CDR3 DNA sequence: TGTGCCAGCAGCCAACGACTTAATGGATATGGCTACACCTTC.

The V and J genes are TRBV29-1 and TRBJ2-1; 7 bases agree with TRBD1. Per germline, CDR1 SQVTM and CDR2 ANQGSEA. The ends lost 7 bases at V and 11 bases at J; junction bases unmatched: 5. The CDR3 extends over 10 amino acids. DNA of the CDR3: TGCAGCGGCTGGACAGGTCAGCAGTTCTTC. Translation gives CSGWTGQQFF.

This rearrangement joins TRBV3-1 (or the pseudogene TRBV3-2) to TRBJ1-6; D ambiguous. The V end lost 0 bases, the J end lost 9 bases, and 12 bases lay between the germline ends. The CDR3 has 15 residues. CDR1 and CDR2 (germline): LGHDT, YNNKEL (reference sequence). In DNA form, the CDR3 reads TGTGCCAGCAGCCAAGACCCGGGTTTTTTTTCACCCCTCCACTTT. Translating gives CASSQDPGFFSPLHF.

V gene TRBV4-2 combines with J gene TRBJ1-2, with 7 bases lining up with TRBD1. Germline CDR1 reads LGHNA; CDR2 reads YNFKEQ. This CDR3 spans 16 amino acids. The J segment lost 0 bases and the V segment lost 4 bases, leaving 8 bases of the junction unmatched. The CDR3 region has the DNA TGTGCCAGCAGCCCTCAGGGGGGAAACGCTAACTATGGCTACACCTTC. Protein product: CASSPQGGNANYGYTF.

The gene calls are TRBV3-1 (or the pseudogene TRBV3-2) and TRBJ2-5; possibly TRBD1 for D (6 bases). Germline-derived CDR1 and CDR2 are LGHDT and YNNKEL (reference sequence). The V and J ends lost 3 bases and 5 bases respectively, with 13 bases between them. The CDR3 sequence is 14 residues long. The CDR3 reads CASSQNRAGETQYF. The CDR3 bases are TGTGCCAGCAGCCAGAACAGGGCCGGGGAGACCCAGTACTTC.

The V call is TRBV6-4, the J call TRBJ1-1; a possible D gene is TRBD1 (6 bases). V dropped 5 bases and J dropped 4 bases, with 14 bases sitting between them. Germline V lookup: CDR1 MRHNA, CDR2 SNTAGT. This CDR3 is 14 amino acids long. The CDR3 loop is CASSPGGEGTEAFF. In DNA, the CDR3 is TGTGCCAGCAGTCCTGGGGGCGAGGGCACTGAAGCTTTCTTT.

In regard to this clone: The sample holds other DNA sequences that translate to the same CDR3. The J gene is TRBJ2-3, the V gene TRBV19; 9 positions match TRBD2. The trim removed 6 bases at V and 6 bases at J, leaving 4 bases unmatched. Germline assignment: CDR1 LNHDA and CDR2 SQIVND (reference sequence). The CDR3 consists of 13 residues. The chain's CDR3 is CASRVAGADTQYF. CDR3 coding DNA: TGTGCCAGTAGAGTAGCGGGAGCGGATACGCAGTATTTT.

The chain uses TRBV7-8 and TRBJ2-1; a possible D gene is TRBD2 (6 bases). V lost 8 bases and J 0 bases, leaving 11 bases between the germline ends. CDR1 is SGHVS, CDR2 FQNEAQ, per germline. The CDR3 spans 14 residues. The CDR3 nucleotides are TGTGCCAGCGGCCTAGCGAACTCCTACAATGAGCAGTTCTTC. Translating gives CASGLANSYNEQFF.

In this sample, this clone turned up once. The chain combines TRBV14 with TRBJ1-5, with 7 nucleotides matching TRBD1. This CDR3 has 13 amino acids. Germline V CDR1 and CDR2: SGHDN, FVKESK. V trimming: 5 bases; J trimming: 7 bases; junction bases outside the gene matches: 5. Here the CDR3 reads CASSTRGLQPQHF. In DNA form, the CDR3 reads TGTGCCAGCAGCACTAGGGGGCTACAGCCCCAGCATTTT.